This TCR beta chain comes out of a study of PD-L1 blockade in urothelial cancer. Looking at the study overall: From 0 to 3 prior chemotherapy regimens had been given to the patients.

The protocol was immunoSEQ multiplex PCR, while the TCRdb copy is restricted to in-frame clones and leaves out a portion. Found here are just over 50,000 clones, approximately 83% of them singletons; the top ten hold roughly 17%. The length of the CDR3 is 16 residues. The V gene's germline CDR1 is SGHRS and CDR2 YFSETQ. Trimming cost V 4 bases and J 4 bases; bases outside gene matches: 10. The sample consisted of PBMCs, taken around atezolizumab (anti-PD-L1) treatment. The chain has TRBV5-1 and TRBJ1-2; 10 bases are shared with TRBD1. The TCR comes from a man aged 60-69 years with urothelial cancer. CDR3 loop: CASSPSGTGDPYGYTF. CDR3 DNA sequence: TGCGCCAGCAGCCCCAGCGGGACAGGGGACCCCTATGGCTACACCTTC. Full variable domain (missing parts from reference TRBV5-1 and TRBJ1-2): KAGVTQTPRYLIKTRGQQVTLSCSPISGHRSVSWYQQTPGQGLQFLFEYFSETQRNKGNFPGRFSGRQFSNSRSEMNVSTLELGDSALYLCASSPSGTGDPYGYTFGSGTRLTVV.